This TCR beta chain was profiled in a study of graft-versus-host responses after intestinal transplantation. The wider study: For approximately three years after anti-thymocyte globulin induction, all recipients took tacrolimus and steroids.

Plated together were 200,000 CFSE-labeled responder cells and 200,000 irradiated, violet-dye-labeled stimulator cells. Sorted cells were CFSE-low CD3+CD4+ or CD3+CD8+ proliferating responders. With respect to this clone: A read error likely explains this, since a far larger clone differs by one base.

V lost 2 bases, J lost 9 bases, and 10 bases stayed unmatched. The CDR3 contains 14 residues. Germline V gene sequence: CDR1 MNHNS, CDR2 SASEGT. Here immunoSEQ multiplex PCR was the method, and the copy in TCRdb shows in-frame clones only, minus some. The top ten clones hold 1.5% to 2% of a sample with some 22,000 clones, around 43% of them seen once. Study-level findings and limits: Analysis identified GvH clones in recipient marrow, with some appearing first in ileum or blood.

The starting material was alloreactive CD8+ T cells from a mixed lymphocyte reaction culture, obtained before intestinal transplant. Noted subset: CFSE-low proliferating T cells sorted from roughly 6-day pre-transplant mixed lymphocyte reaction (GvH or HvG direction). The chain couples TRBV6-1 to TRBJ2-7; 7 bases agree with TRBD2. This sequence originates from a human patient who received an intestinal transplant. CDR3 nucleotide sequence: TGTGCCAGCAGTGAACAGCCACCAACGGGGGGGCAGTACTTC. This translates into CASSEQPPTGGQYF.